This TCR beta chain was captured in a study of T cell repertoires in cytomegalovirus infection. Study-level background: Shared public TCR beta signatures pointed to both CMV infection and a matching HLA type.

TCRdb re-derived calls from the reads in MiXCR, one entry per CDR3 protein. Of nearly 450,000 distinct CDR3 sequences detected, roughly a third appear once; the ten largest clones hold roughly 15%. This clonotype showed up just a few times. Sequencing was done on a sample of PBMCs. This sequence originates from a human donor in good health (CMV status not recorded). Some clones in this sample may be carry-over from other donors' samples.

The CDR3 DNA is TGTGCCAGCAGCTCCAGACAGGACAATGAGCAGTTCTTC. Protein product: CASSSRQDNEQFF. This chain connects TRBV7-3 to TRBJ2-1; D perhaps matches TRBD1 (6 bases). The V end lost 4 bases, the J end lost 5 bases, and 9 bases lay between the germline ends. This CDR3 has 13 residues. The germline V gene encodes CDR1 SGHTA and CDR2 FQGTGA. Combining the CDR3 with reference TRBV7-3 and TRBJ2-1 gives the whole variable domain GAGVSQTPSNKVTEKGKYVELRCDPISGHTALYWYRQSLGQGPEFLIYFQGTGAADDSGLPNDRFFAVRPEGSVSTLKIQRTERGDSAVYLCASSSRQDNEQFFGPGTRLTVL.